Listed below are T cell receptor beta chains from one sample, sequenced in a study of T cells after yellow fever vaccination. TCRdb independently ran MiXCR on the 5' RACE reads; one entry per CDR3 protein. This sample carries about 360,000 distinct CDR3 sequences, about 6.2% of them seen once, and the ten largest clones take about 15%. Sample: PBMCs, taken 5 days after the yellow fever booster vaccination. The receptor source for this set is a man aged 25-40 years who received the YFV17D yellow fever vaccine. CDR3s include the opening cysteine and the closing phenylalanine or tryptophan. Each record gives: D gene, J gene, clone size, V gene, CDR3 DNA, CDR3 protein. The D gene is left open where the match is weak. Clone size is stated in some rows and not others, as once, few, many or a class when expanded.

>NA|TRBJ2-3|NA|TRBV5-1
TGCGCCAGCAGCCCCACAGCCAGCAGAAGAACAGATACGCAGTATTTT
CASSPTASRRTDTQYF
>TRBD2|TRBJ2-3|NA|TRBV5-4
TGTGCCAGCAGCCTTGGGGCTAGCGGATTCGCAGATACGCAGTATTTT
CASSLGASGFADTQYF
>TRBD1|TRBJ2-7|many|TRBV27
TGTGCCAGCAGTTTAGGGGACAGCGGCTCCTACGAGCAGTACTTC
CASSLGDSGSYEQYF
>NA|TRBJ2-1|NA|TRBV5-6
TGTGCCAGCAGTTATGAGTTTAGGGTGAGCTCCTACAATGAGCAGTTCTTC
CASSYEFRVSSYNEQFF
>NA|TRBJ2-2|few|TRBV12-5
TGTGCTAGTGGTTTGCCACCGGGGGCGAGGAGCACCGGGGAGCTGTTTTTT
CASGLPPGARSTGELFF
>NA|TRBJ2-4|many|TRBV10-2
TGCGCCAGCAGTGATCAGGCGGGTCTAGCCAAAAACATTCAGTACTTC
CASSDQAGLAKNIQYF
>TRBD2|TRBJ2-3|NA|TRBV5-1
TGCGCCAGCAGCTTGGCGGTGGGAGCGGGGGATACGCAGTATTTT
CASSLAVGAGDTQYF
>NA|TRBJ2-7|NA|TRBV6-5
TGTGCCAGCAGTTACTCCGTGGCCGGCTACGAGCAGTACTTC
CASSYSVAGYEQYF
>NA|TRBJ2-3|NA|TRBV18
TGTGCCAGCTCACCAGGACCCATTCAAAACACAGATACGCAGTATTTT
CASSPGPIQNTDTQYF
>TRBD2|TRBJ2-5|NA|TRBV5-1
TGCGCCAGCAGCCCTAGCGGCGTAGCAGAGACCCAGTACTTC
CASSPSGVAETQYF
>NA|TRBJ2-7|many|TRBV2
TGTGCCAGCAGTGAGGGTTTTGAGGGCGAGCAGTACTTC
CASSEGFEGEQYF
>NA|TRBJ1-2|few|TRBV5-1
TGCGCCAGCAGCCGCTTACCGGGCGATAACTATGGCTACACCTTC
CASSRLPGDNYGYTF
>NA|TRBJ1-5|NA|TRBV6-5
TGTGCCAGCAGTTACTCAGCTGCGGCTTCCGGGCAGCCCCAGCATTTT
CASSYSAAASGQPQHF
>TRBD1|TRBJ2-7|NA|TRBV20-1
TGCAGTGCTAGAGCCACCGGGACAGGGTACGAGCAGTACTTC
CSARATGTGYEQYF
>TRBD2|TRBJ2-1|few|TRBV20-1
TGCAGTGTTCGGGGACTAGCGGGATCCTACAATGAGCAGTTCTTC
CSVRGLAGSYNEQFF
>NA|TRBJ2-7|few|TRBV4-1
TGCGCCAGCAGCCAAGGACACACCAGCTCCTACGAGCAGTACTTC
CASSQGHTSSYEQYF
>TRBD2|TRBJ2-7|few|TRBV5-8
TGTGCCAGCAGTACCGGGAGGGGTTCCTACGAGCAGTACTTC
CASSTGRGSYEQYF
>TRBD2|TRBJ2-1|few|TRBV18
TGTGCCAGCTCACCAGGCGGGAGCTTCAATGAGCAGTTCTTC
CASSPGGSFNEQFF
>TRBD1|TRBJ2-1|NA|TRBV7-2
TGTGCCAGCAGCCCCGACAGGGACCTCTCCTACAATGAGCAGTTCTTC
CASSPDRDLSYNEQFF
>NA|TRBJ1-1|few|TRBV20-1
TGCAGTGCTTATCTCACAGGGTCCGGCACTGAAGCTTTCTTT
CSAYLTGSGTEAFF
>NA|TRBJ2-7|many|TRBV7-2
TGTGCCAGCAGCTCGGGATACGCACCGGCGGAGCAGTACTTC
CASSSGYAPAEQYF
>TRBD2|TRBJ2-5|NA|TRBV20-1
TGCAGTGCTTCCCCCGAGGGTAGCGGGAGAGAGACCCAGTACTTC
CSASPEGSGRETQYF
>NA|TRBJ2-5|many|TRBV2
TGTGCCAGCAGTGTGAAGCGGGCCCAAGAGACCCAGTACTTC
CASSVKRAQETQYF
>NA|TRBJ2-1|many|TRBV5-1
TGCGCCAGCAGCTTGCAGGGAGGTGGCTCCTACAATGAGCAGTTCTTC
CASSLQGGGSYNEQFF
>NA|TRBJ2-4|NA|TRBV19
TGTGCCAGTCGACAGGGGACTACTGGGAAAAACATTCAGTACTTC
CASRQGTTGKNIQYF